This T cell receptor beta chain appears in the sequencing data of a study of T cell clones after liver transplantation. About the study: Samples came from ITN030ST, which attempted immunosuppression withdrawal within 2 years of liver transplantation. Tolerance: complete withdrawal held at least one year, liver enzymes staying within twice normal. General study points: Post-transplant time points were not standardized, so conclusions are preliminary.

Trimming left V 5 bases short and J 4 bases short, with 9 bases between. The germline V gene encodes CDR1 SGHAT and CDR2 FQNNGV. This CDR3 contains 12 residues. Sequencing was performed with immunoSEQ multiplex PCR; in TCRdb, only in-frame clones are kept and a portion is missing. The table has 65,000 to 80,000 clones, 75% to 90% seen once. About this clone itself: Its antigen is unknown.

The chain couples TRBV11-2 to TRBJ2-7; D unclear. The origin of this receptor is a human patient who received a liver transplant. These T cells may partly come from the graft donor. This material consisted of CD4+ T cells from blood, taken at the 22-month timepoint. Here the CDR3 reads CASSLWSYEQYF. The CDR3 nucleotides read TGTGCCAGCAGCCTCTGGTCTTACGAGCAGTACTTC.